One and the same sample provided the 19 T cell receptor beta chains below, sequenced in a study of shared clonotypes between healthy human individuals. The method was immunoSEQ multiplex PCR; TCRdb's version includes in-frame clones alone and lacks a portion of them. This sample has more than 2 million clones; more than 90% occur once, and the top ten carry roughly 0.13%. Sequencing input: naive CD4+ T cells sorted from blood. As for subset: CD45RA+ positively selected. The receptors were gathered from a young man in good health.

As concerns this clone: This specimen includes other DNA sequences encoding the same CDR3. The chain uses TRBV29-1 and TRBJ2-2; 7 bases map to TRBD1. This CDR3 is 13 amino acids long. CDR1 is SQVTM and CDR2 is ANQGSEA in the germline V gene. The junction had 1 base not matched to a gene; V was cut back by 4 bases and J by 2 bases. Here the CDR3 reads CSVGQGNTGELFF. CDR3 coding DNA: TGCAGCGTTGGACAGGGAAACACCGGGGAGCTGTTTTTT.

The gene calls are TRBV13 and TRBJ1-2; 7 nucleotides match TRBD1. CDR1 PRHDT and CDR2 FYEKMQ come from the germline V gene (reference sequence). This CDR3 has 13 amino acids. The junction had 8 bases not matched to a gene; V was cut back by 5 bases and J by 8 bases. In nucleotides, the CDR3 is TGTGCCAGCAGCGCACAGGGGAGTTACGGCTACACCTTC. Protein sequence: CASSAQGSYGYTF.

This chain connects TRBV11-3 to TRBJ2-4; D may be TRBD1 (6 bases). The CDR3 is 12 residues long. Germline-derived CDR1 and CDR2 are SGHNT and YENEEA. V dropped 6 bases and J dropped 8 bases, with 11 bases sitting between them. DNA for the CDR3: TGTGCCAGCAGTCAAGGGGGAGACATTCAGTACTTC. This gives the protein CASSQGGDIQYF.

This chain uses TRBV5-1 with TRBJ2-5; perhaps TRBD1 as D (5 bases). The CDR3 is 16 amino acids. Trimming shortened V by 0 bases and J by 2 bases, and 14 bases separated the two germline ends. Germline V gives CDR1 SGHRS, CDR2 YFSETQ. The CDR3 bases are TGCGCCAGCAGCTTGGGTATGTTGGACACACAAGAGACCCAGTACTTC. Its translation is CASSLGMLDTQETQYF.

V gene TRBV2 combines with J gene TRBJ1-5, with D tentatively TRBD1 (6 bases). Germline CDR1 SNHLY, CDR2 FYNNEI. The CDR3 is 13 residues long. Trimming pared 3 bases from V and 6 bases from J, leaving 9 bases between. Here the CDR3 DNA reads TGTGCCAGCAGTGAGGGGGCGGCTCAGCCCCAGCATTTT. Its protein is CASSEGAAQPQHF.

The CDR3 nucleotides are TGTGCCAGCTCACCACCGAACGACCGCTACGAGCAGTACTTC. Protein product: CASSPPNDRYEQYF. The chain combines TRBV18 with TRBJ2-7, with D unresolved. V lost 0 bases and J 3 bases, leaving 9 bases between the germline ends. This CDR3 has 14 amino acids. Per germline, CDR1 KGHSH and CDR2 LQKENI.

This clone was seen once. The gene calls are TRBV4-1 and TRBJ2-5, with D possibly being TRBD2 (5 bases). The CDR3 spans 15 residues. The germline V and J ends were trimmed by 1 base and 0 bases, with 9 bases remaining between them. Per the germline V gene, CDR1 is MGHRA and CDR2 is YSYEKL. CDR3 nucleotides: TGCGCCAGCAGCCAAGTCGGGCGGGACCAAGAGACCCAGTACTTC. It yields the protein CASSQVGRDQETQYF.

The table lists this clone with a few counts. This specimen includes other DNA sequences encoding the same CDR3. The chain employs TRBV2 and TRBJ1-1, with D uncertain. The V gene's germline CDR1 is SNHLY and CDR2 FYNNEI. V was shortened by 4 bases and J by 1 base, with 4 bases between the two germline ends. CDR3 length: 12 amino acids. The CDR3 sequence is CASSARNTEAFF. As DNA, the CDR3 is TGTGCCAGCAGTGCCAGGAACACTGAAGCTTTCTTT.

A note on this clone: At one end, the junction sequence differs from germline, possibly due to a read error. This chain connects TRBV7-9 to TRBJ2-7; 10 bases match TRBD1. This CDR3 contains 14 residues. Germline CDR1 reads SEHNR; CDR2 reads FQNEAQ (reference sequence). The CDR3 nucleotides are TGTGCCAGCAGCTTGGGACAGGGGTCCTTCGAGCAGTACTTC. Protein: CASSLGQGSFEQYF.

This clone was observed once. Additional DNA sequences in this sample encode the identical CDR3. This chain uses TRBV28 with TRBJ2-1, with D unresolved. The CDR3 runs to 10 residues. The germline V gene encodes CDR1 MDHEN and CDR2 SYDVKM. V lost 5 bases, J lost 7 bases, and 3 bases lay in between. The CDR3 sequence is CASSRNEQFF. The CDR3 region has the DNA TGTGCCAGCAGTCGAAATGAGCAGTTCTTC.

This clone appeared once. The chain uses TRBV5-1 and TRBJ1-1; D gene unclear. Germline lookup yields CDR1 SGHRS and CDR2 YFSETQ. The CDR3 consists of 13 residues. V was clipped by 0 bases and J by 6 bases, with 9 bases between them. CDR3 sequence: CASSLAGNPEAFF. The CDR3 nucleotides read TGCGCCAGCAGCTTGGCGGGTAACCCTGAAGCTTTCTTT.

Notes on this clone: Other DNA sequences of this sample code for an identical CDR3. The rearrangement uses TRBV30 and TRBJ1-1; 9 bases line up with TRBD1. Losses at the gene ends were 5 bases for V and 1 base for J; bases not matched to a gene: 2. Germline assignment: CDR1 GTSNPN and CDR2 SVGIG (reference sequence). The CDR3 sequence is 13 residues long. This chain's CDR3 is CAWLGQGNTEAFF. The CDR3 nucleotides are TGTGCCTGGCTGGGACAGGGGAACACTGAAGCTTTCTTT.

This sequence joins TRBV5-4 and TRBJ1-1; D not certain. Trimming removed 4 bases from V and 4 bases from J, with 11 bases in between. This CDR3 contains 13 residues. CDR1 is SGHNT and CDR2 is YYREEE in the germline V gene (reference sequence). In nucleotides, the CDR3 is TGTGCCAGCAGCCAAACCCCCGGCACTGAAGCTTTCTTT. The encoded protein is CASSQTPGTEAFF. The full variable domain, its missing parts supplied by reference TRBV5-4 and TRBJ1-1, is ETGVTQSPTHLIKTRGQQVTLRCSSQSGHNTVSWYQQALGQGPQFIFQYYREEENGRGNFPPRFSGLQFPNYSSELNVNALELDDSALYLCASSQTPGTEAFFGQGTRLTVV.

V and J are TRBV6-1 and TRBJ1-5, with no clear D. V was clipped by 6 bases and J by 0 bases, with 12 bases between them. Germline CDR1 reads MNHNS; CDR2 reads SASEGT. This CDR3 region has 15 residues. The CDR3: CASRELDYSNQPQHF. The CDR3 DNA reads TGTGCCAGCAGAGAATTAGATTATAGCAATCAGCCCCAGCATTTT.

J is TRBJ1-4 and V is TRBV2; D is undetermined. The CDR3 runs 14 residues. CDR1 and CDR2 from the germline V gene are SNHLY and FYNNEI. Deletions cut 4 bases from V and 5 bases from J, with 11 bases between. The CDR3 bases are TGTGCCAGCAGTGCTTCGGACGGGAATGAAAAACTGTTTTTT. It yields the protein CASSASDGNEKLFF.

The chain recombines TRBV28 with TRBJ1-5, with a tentative D call TRBD1 (5 bases). CDR1 and CDR2 from the germline V gene are MDHEN and SYDVKM. There are 15 residues in the CDR3. V was shortened by 2 bases and J by 5 bases, with 13 bases between the two germline ends. The DNA for the CDR3 is TGTGCCAGCAGTTTAGTCTCAGGGATGGATCAGCCCCAGCATTTT. It translates to CASSLVSGMDQPQHF.

V and J are TRBV28 and TRBJ2-5; possibly TRBD2 for D (5 bases). Trimming took off 5 bases at V and 6 bases at J, with 19 bases between the two ends. Looked up from germline, CDR1 is MDHEN and CDR2 is SYDVKM. CDR3 length: 15 amino acids. The CDR3 DNA is TGTGCCAGCAGTCAAAATGGACGGGGATGGAAGACCCAGTACTTC. Translation: CASSQNGRGWKTQYF.

This clone was seen just once. This chain connects TRBV9 to TRBJ2-7, with D uncertain. The V end was cut by 4 bases, the J end by 0 bases, with 14 bases between. Germline-derived CDR1 and CDR2 are SGDLS and YYNGEE. The CDR3 runs to 15 residues. This chain's CDR3 is CASSPSRLSSYEQYF. Here the CDR3 DNA reads TGTGCCAGCAGCCCGAGTAGACTGAGCTCCTACGAGCAGTACTTC.

The chain couples TRBV5-6 to TRBJ2-1; TRBD2 matches at 11 bases. The germline V gene has CDR1 SGHDT and CDR2 YYEEEE. The CDR3 loop spans 16 amino acids. V shed 2 bases, J shed 12 bases, and the junction held 13 bases outside the gene matches. The CDR3 bases are TGTGCCAGCAGCTTAGATCTAGCGGGGGGCCCCTCCGGGCAGTTCTTC. Translated, it gives CASSLDLAGGPSGQFF.